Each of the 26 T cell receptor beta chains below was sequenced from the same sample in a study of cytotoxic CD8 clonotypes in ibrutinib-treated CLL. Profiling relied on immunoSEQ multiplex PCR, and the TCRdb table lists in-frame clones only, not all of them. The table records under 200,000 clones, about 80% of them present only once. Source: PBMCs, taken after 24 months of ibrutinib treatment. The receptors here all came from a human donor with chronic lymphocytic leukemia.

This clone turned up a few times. CDR3 nucleotide sequence: TGTGCCAGCAGTCGGGACAGGGGCTCTGGAAACACCATATATTTT. It encodes CASSRDRGSGNTIYF. The chain recombines TRBV7-2 with TRBJ1-3; TRBD1 agrees at 10 bases. This CDR3 comprises 15 residues. Germline CDR1 and CDR2: SGHTA and FQGNSA. After removal of 6 bases from V and 0 bases from J, the junction contained 2 bases not matched to a gene.

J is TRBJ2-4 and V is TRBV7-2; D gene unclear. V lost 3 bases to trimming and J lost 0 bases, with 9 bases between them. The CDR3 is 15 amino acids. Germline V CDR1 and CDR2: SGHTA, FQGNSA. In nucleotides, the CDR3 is TGTGCCAGCAGCTTGAACTTACTAGCCAAAAACATTCAGTACTTC. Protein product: CASSLNLLAKNIQYF.

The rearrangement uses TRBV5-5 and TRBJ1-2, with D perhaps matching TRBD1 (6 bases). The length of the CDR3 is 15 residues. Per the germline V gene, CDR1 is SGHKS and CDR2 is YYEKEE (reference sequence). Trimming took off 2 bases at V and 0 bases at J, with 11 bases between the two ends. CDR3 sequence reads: CASSFQGKSNYGYTF. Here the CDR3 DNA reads TGTGCCAGCAGCTTTCAGGGGAAGTCTAACTATGGCTACACCTTC.

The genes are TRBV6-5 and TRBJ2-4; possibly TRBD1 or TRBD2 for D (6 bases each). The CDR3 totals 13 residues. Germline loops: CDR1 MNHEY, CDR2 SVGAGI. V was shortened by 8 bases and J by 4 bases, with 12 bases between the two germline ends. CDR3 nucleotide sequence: TGTGCCAGCGGGTGGGGGGCGAAAAACATTCAGTACTTC. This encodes CASGWGAKNIQYF.

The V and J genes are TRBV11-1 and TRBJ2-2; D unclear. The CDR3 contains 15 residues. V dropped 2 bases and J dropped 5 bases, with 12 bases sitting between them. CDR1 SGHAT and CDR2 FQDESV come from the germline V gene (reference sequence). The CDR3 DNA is TGTGCCAGCAGCTTACCCGTAGCCAGGACCGGGGAGCTGTTTTTT. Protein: CASSLPVARTGELFF.

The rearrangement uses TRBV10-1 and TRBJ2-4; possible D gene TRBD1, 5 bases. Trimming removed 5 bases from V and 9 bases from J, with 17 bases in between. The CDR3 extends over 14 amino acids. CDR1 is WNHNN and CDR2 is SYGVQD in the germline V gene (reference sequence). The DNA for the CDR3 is TGCGCCAGCAGTCGGCAGGGCGAGATTGGCATTCAGTACTTC. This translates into CASSRQGEIGIQYF.

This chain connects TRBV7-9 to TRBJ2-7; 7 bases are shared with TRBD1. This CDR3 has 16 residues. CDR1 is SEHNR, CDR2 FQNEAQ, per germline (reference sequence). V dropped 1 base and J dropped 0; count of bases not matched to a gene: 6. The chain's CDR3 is CASSLEGAGPSYEQYF. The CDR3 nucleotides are TGTGCCAGCAGCTTAGAGGGGGCTGGGCCCTCCTACGAGCAGTACTTC.

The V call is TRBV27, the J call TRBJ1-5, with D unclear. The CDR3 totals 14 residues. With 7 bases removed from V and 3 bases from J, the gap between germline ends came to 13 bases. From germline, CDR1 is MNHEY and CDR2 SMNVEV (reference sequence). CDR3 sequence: CASIDQDHNQPQHF. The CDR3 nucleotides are TGTGCCAGCATTGACCAGGACCACAATCAGCCCCAGCATTTT.

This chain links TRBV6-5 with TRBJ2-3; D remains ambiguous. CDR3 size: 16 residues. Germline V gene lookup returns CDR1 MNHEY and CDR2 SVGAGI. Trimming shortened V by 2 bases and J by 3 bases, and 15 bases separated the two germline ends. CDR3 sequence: CASSYGLDYRTDTQYF. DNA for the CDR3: TGTGCCAGCAGTTACGGTCTAGATTATCGTACAGATACGCAGTATTTT.

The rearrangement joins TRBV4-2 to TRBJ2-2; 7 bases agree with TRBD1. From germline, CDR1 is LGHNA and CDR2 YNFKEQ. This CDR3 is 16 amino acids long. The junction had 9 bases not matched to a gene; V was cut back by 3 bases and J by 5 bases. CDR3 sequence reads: CASSQTPGQQTGELFF. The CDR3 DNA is TGTGCCAGCAGCCAGACTCCGGGACAGCAAACCGGGGAGCTGTTTTTT.

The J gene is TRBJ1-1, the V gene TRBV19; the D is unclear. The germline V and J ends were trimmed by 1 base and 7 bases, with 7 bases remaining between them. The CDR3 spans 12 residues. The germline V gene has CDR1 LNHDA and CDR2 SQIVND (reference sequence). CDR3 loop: CASSIGGNEAFF. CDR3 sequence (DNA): TGTGCCAGTAGTATAGGAGGGAATGAAGCTTTCTTT.

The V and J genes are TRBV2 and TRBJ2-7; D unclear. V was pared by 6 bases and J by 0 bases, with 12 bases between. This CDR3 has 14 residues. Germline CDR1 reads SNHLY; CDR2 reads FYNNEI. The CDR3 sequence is CASSFRRLSYEQYF. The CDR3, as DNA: TGTGCCAGCAGCTTCCGACGGCTCTCCTACGAGCAGTACTTC.

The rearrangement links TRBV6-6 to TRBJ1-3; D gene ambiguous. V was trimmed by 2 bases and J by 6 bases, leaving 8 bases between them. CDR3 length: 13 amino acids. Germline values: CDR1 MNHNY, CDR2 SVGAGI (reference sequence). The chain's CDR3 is CASSYGPQNTIYF. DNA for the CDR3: TGTGCCAGCAGTTACGGTCCCCAAAACACCATATATTTT.

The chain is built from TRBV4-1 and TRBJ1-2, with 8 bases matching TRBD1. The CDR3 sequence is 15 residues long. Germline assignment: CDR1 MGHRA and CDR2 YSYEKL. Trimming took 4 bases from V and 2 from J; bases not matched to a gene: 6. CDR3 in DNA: TGCGCCAGCAGCCCGTCTTGGACAGGGAACTATGGCTACACCTTC. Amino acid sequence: CASSPSWTGNYGYTF.

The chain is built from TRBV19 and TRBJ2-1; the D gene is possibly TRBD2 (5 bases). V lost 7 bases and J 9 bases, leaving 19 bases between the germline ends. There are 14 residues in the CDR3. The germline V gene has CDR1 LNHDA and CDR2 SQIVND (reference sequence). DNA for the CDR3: TGTGCCAGTATCCGGGGAGACGGACTCGGTGAGCAGTTCTTC. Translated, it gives CASIRGDGLGEQFF. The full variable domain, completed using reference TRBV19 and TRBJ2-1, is DGGITQSPKYLFRKEGQNVTLSCEQNLNHDAMYWYRQDPGQGLRLIYYSQIVNDFQKGDIAEGYSVSREKKESFPLTVTSAQKNPTAFYLCASIRGDGLGEQFFGPGTRLTVL.

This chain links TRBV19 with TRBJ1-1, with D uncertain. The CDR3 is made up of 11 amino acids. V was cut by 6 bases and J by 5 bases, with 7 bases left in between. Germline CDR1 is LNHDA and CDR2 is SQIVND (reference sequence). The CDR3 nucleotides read TGTGCCAGTAGGGGTTTGACTGAAGCTTTCTTT. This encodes CASRGLTEAFF.

CDR3 DNA sequence: TGTGCCAGTAGTCTTCAGGGTCCGCGAGGCTACACCTTC. Amino acid sequence: CASSLQGPRGYTF. This chain links TRBV19 with TRBJ1-2, with D maybe TRBD1 (5 bases). Trimming removed 5 bases at V and 8 bases at J, with 15 bases between. Per germline, CDR1 LNHDA and CDR2 SQIVND (reference sequence). This CDR3 spans 13 amino acids.

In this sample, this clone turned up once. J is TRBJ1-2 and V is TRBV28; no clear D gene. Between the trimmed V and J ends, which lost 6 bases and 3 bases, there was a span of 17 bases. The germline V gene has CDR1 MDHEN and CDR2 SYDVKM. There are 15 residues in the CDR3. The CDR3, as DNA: TGTGCCAGCAGCTCCAACCTACTCTGGGACTATGGCTACACCTTC. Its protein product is CASSSNLLWDYGYTF.

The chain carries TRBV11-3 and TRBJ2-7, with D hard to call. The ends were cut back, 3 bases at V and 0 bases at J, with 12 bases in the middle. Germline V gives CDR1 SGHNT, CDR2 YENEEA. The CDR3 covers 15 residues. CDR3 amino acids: CASSFHTRPSYEQYF. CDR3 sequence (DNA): TGTGCCAGCAGCTTCCACACGAGACCCTCCTACGAGCAGTACTTC.

The CDR3 DNA follows: TGTGCCAGCAGCCATTTAGCGGGACCCAGCTCCTACAATGAGCAGTTCTTC. This encodes CASSHLAGPSSYNEQFF. The V gene is TRBV11-2, the J gene TRBJ2-1, with 8 bases identical to TRBD2. There are 17 residues in the CDR3. After removal of 5 bases from V and 0 bases from J, the junction contained 9 bases not matched to a gene. Germline CDR1 is SGHAT and CDR2 is FQNNGV.

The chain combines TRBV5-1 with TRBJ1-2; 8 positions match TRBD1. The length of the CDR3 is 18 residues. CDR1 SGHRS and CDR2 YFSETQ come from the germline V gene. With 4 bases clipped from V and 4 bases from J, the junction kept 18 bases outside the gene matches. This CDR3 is CASSAPLGQGQWIYGYTF. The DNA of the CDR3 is TGCGCCAGCAGCGCTCCATTAGGACAGGGACAATGGATCTATGGCTACACCTTC. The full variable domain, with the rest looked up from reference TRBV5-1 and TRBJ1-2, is KAGVTQTPRYLIKTRGQQVTLSCSPISGHRSVSWYQQTPGQGLQFLFEYFSETQRNKGNFPGRFSGRQFSNSRSEMNVSTLELGDSALYLCASSAPLGQGQWIYGYTFGSGTRLTVV.

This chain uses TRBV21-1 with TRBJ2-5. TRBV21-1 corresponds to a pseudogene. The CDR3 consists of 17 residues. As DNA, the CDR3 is TGTGCCAGCAGCAAACAGAAGTTAGGGCTTTGGGGAGAGACCCAGTACTTC. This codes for CASSKQKLGLWGETQYF.

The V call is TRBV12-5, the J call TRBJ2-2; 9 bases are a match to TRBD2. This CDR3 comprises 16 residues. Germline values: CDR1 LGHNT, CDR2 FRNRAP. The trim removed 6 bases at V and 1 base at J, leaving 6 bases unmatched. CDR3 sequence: CASGPRTSENTGELFF. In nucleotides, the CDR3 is TGTGCTAGTGGACCGAGGACTAGCGAGAACACCGGGGAGCTGTTTTTT. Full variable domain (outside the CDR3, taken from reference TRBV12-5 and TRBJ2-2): DARVTQTPRHKVTEMGQEVTMRCQPILGHNTVFWYRQTMMQGLELLAYFRNRAPLDDSGMPKDRFSAEMPDATLATLKIQPSEPRDSAVYFCASGPRTSENTGELFFGEGSRLTVL.

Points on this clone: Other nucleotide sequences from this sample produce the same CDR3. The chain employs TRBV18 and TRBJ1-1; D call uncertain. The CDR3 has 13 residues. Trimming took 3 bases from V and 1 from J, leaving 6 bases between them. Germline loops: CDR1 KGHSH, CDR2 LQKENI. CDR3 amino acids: CASSPSGNTEAFF. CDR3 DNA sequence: TGTGCCAGCTCACCTTCTGGGAACACTGAAGCTTTCTTT.

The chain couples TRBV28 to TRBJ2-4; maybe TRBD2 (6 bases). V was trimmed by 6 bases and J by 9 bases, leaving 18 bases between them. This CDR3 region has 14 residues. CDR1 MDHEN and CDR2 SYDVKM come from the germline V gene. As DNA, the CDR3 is TGTGCCAGCAGGCTACCGGGAGCAGCGGGCATTCAGTACTTC. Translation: CASRLPGAAGIQYF.

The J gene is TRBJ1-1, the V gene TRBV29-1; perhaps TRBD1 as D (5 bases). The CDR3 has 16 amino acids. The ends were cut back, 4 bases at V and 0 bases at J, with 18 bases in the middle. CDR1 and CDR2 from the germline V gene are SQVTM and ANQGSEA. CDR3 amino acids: CSVGSQGRDMNTEAFF. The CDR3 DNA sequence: TGCAGCGTTGGGTCCCAGGGCAGGGATATGAACACTGAAGCTTTCTTT.